This entry lists 30 T cell receptor beta chains sequenced from one sample in a study of tissue T cells after allogeneic stem cell transplantation. Sequenced by immunoSEQ multiplex PCR; TCRdb stores in-frame clones only, minus some. Of about 9,000 clones listed, 36% are singletons. Time point given: mouse harvest day 14 after allogeneic transplant. Tail vein injection delivered 10^7 T-cell-depleted bone marrow cells and 10^6 splenic CD5+ T cells. Sequencing was done on a sample of skin. Every receptor here comes from a female BALB/c mouse given C57BL/6 T cells with graft-versus-host disease after an allogeneic hematopoietic cell transplant.

As to this clone: The listed genes are named as in mouse. CDR3 bases read: TGTGCCAGCAGTCTTACAGGGTCTGGAAATACGCTCTAT. This translates into CASSLTGSGNTLY. The CDR3 reads in full as CASSLTGSGNTLYF. The V and J genes are TRBV26 and TRBJ1-3; the D gene is possibly TRBD1 (6 bases). The DNA ends 1 residue before the CDR3 does, and the rest of the CDR3 is filled in from the germline J gene. Trimming removed 3 bases at V and 1 base at J, with 7 bases between. The germline V gene has CDR1 KGHPV and CDR2 FQNQEV (reference sequence). The CDR3 has 14 amino acids.

This clone showed up just a few times. Mouse gene names apply. The observed sequence ends 1 residue before the CDR3 terminus, with the missing tail filled in from the germline J gene. This chain joins TRBV16 and TRBJ1-4; the D gene is possibly TRBD1 (6 bases). The CDR3 runs to 15 residues. Germline V gene sequence: CDR1 SGHSA, CDR2 FRNQAP. V lost 5 bases and J 0 bases, leaving 10 bases between the germline ends. The CDR3 reads CASSPWTVSNERLFF. Incomplete CDR3 DNA: TGTGCAAGCAGCCCCTGGACAGTTTCCAACGAAAGATTATTT.

This clone was seen a handful of times. The listed genes are named as in mouse. The CDR3 loop is CASSFLGLGAYEQYF. Partial CDR3 DNA: TGTGCAAGCAGCTTTCTGGGACTGGGGGCATATGAACAGTAC. The V call is TRBV16, the J call TRBJ2-7; 11 bases line up with TRBD2. The CDR3 is cut off 1 residue early in the read; its end comes from the germline J gene. The CDR3 sequence is 15 residues long. Germline loops: CDR1 SGHSA, CDR2 FRNQAP. The V segment lost 3 bases and the J segment 4 bases; nucleotides outside the gene matches: 5.

For this clone: The gene names here belong to mouse. The CDR3 goes on 1 residue after the read ends, and that part is filled in from the germline J gene. The rearrangement uses TRBV26 and TRBJ2-5; possibly TRBD1 for D (6 bases). Trimming pared 2 bases from V and 6 bases from J, leaving 9 bases between. The CDR3 contains 13 residues. Germline V gives CDR1 KGHPV, CDR2 FQNQEV (reference sequence). Incomplete CDR3 DNA: TGTGCCAGCAGTCTGACAGGGAAGGACACCCAGTAC. This gives the protein CASSLTGKDTQY. The CDR3 as a whole reads CASSLTGKDTQYF.

This clone is labeled as medium-sized. The listed genes are named as in mouse. Sequencing ends 1 residue short of the CDR3 end; the germline J gene provides the rest. The rearrangement joins TRBV26 to TRBJ2-7, with 7 bases fitting TRBD1. V was clipped by 0 bases and J by 1 base; unmatched bases: 0. Germline CDR1 KGHPV, CDR2 FQNQEV (reference sequence). The CDR3 is 14 amino acids. The CDR3 bases that were read are TGTGCCAGCAGTCTGTCGACAGGGTCCTATGAACAGTAC. This translates into CASSLSTGSYEQY. The full CDR3 protein is CASSLSTGSYEQYF.

A word on this clone: The listed genes are named as in mouse. The read comes to an end 1 residue before the CDR3 does, leaving the germline J gene to fill in the end. Other DNA sequences in this sample translate to the same CDR3. This sequence joins TRBV26 and TRBJ1-4; no clear D. The germline gives CDR1 KGHPV, CDR2 FQNQEV (reference sequence). V was pared by 3 bases and J by 0 bases, with 5 bases between. The CDR3 length is 14 residues. The CDR3 sequence: CASSLGISNERLFF. The CDR3 bases that were read are TGTGCCAGCAGTCTCGGAATTTCCAACGAAAGATTATTT.

This clone was picked up a small number of times. Any gene name here is a mouse gene name. The read falls 1 residue short of the CDR3 end, and the missing part is taken from the germline J gene. This chain joins TRBV3 and TRBJ2-1; 9 nucleotides match TRBD2. CDR1 and CDR2 (germline): SNHLY, FYNGKV (reference sequence). V lost 5 bases and J lost 4; bases outside the gene matches: 3. The CDR3 covers 14 residues. The CDR3 here is CASSPGLGYAEQFF. The CDR3 DNA, read in part, is TGTGCCAGCAGCCCGGGACTGGGTTATGCTGAGCAGTTC.

Points on this clone: The listed genes are named as in mouse. Coverage ceases 1 residue before the CDR3 finishes, and the germline J gene fills in the end. J is TRBJ2-7 and V is TRBV5; 13 nucleotides align to TRBD2. Per germline, CDR1 LGHNA and CDR2 YNLKQL (reference sequence). Losses at the gene ends were 1 base for V and 6 bases for J; bases not matched to a gene: 3. CDR3 length: 15 residues. CDR3 sequence reads: CASSQGTGGALEQYF. The part of the CDR3 DNA that was read is TGTGCCAGCAGCCAAGGGACTGGGGGGGCGCTTGAACAGTAC.

This clone was counted only a few times. The gene symbols are mouse symbols. The CDR3 end is not reached by the read, which stops 1 residue before it; the germline J gene fills it in. This rearrangement joins TRBV1 to TRBJ2-7, with 11 nucleotides matching TRBD1. The CDR3 contains 15 residues. Trimming took 2 bases from V and 4 from J; bases not matched to a gene: 4. Germline V CDR1 and CDR2: NSQYPW, LRSPGD (reference sequence). CDR3 DNA (partial): TGCACCTGCAGTGCAAGGGACAGGGGGAGATATGAACAGTAC. Translated, it gives CTCSARDRGRYEQY. In full, the CDR3 is CTCSARDRGRYEQYF.

This clone turned up a few times. Gene and germline names: mouse. The observed sequence ends 1 residue before the CDR3 terminus, with the missing tail filled in from the germline J gene. The rearrangement uses TRBV20 and TRBJ2-4, with 8 bases lining up with TRBD2. Germline CDR1 is GFQATS and CDR2 is STVNSAI. The trim removed 2 bases at V and 0 bases at J, leaving 1 base unmatched. The CDR3 extends over 14 amino acids. The CDR3 is CGARLGGSQNTLYF. CDR3 DNA, as far as it was read: TGTGGTGCTAGGCTGGGGGGTAGTCAAAACACCTTGTAC. Full variable domain (rest looked up from reference TRBV20 and TRBJ2-4): GALVYQYPRRTICKSGTSMRMECQAVGFQATSVAWYRQSPQKTFELIALSTVNSAIKYEQNFTQEKFPISHPNLSFSSMTVLNAYLEDRGLYLCGARLGGSQNTLYFGAGTRLSVL.

In this sample, this clone is medium-sized. The listed genes are named as in mouse. The CDR3 is cut off 1 residue early in the read; its end comes from the germline J gene. This chain links TRBV2 with TRBJ2-7; D call uncertain. Trimming took 0 bases from V and 7 from J, leaving 4 bases between them. Germline CDR1 is LGHNA and CDR2 is YSYQKL. The CDR3 is made up of 11 amino acids. The covered CDR3 bases are TGTGCCAGCAGCCAAGACCAAGAACAGTAC. It specifies CASSQDQEQY. The whole CDR3 reads CASSQDQEQYF.

Points on this clone: Each gene name is a mouse one. The sequence runs out 1 residue before the end of the CDR3; the remainder is reconstructed from the germline J gene. The chain uses TRBV23 and TRBJ2-7; TRBD2 was called by the table and not checked on the DNA. Germline-derived CDR1 and CDR2 are KGHTA and FQNQQP. The CDR3 runs 15 residues. Partial CDR3 DNA: TGCTCCAGCAGTCAATCGTTGGGGAGCTCCTATGAACAGTAC. The encoded protein is CSSSQSLGSSYEQY. The entire CDR3 protein is CSSSQSLGSSYEQYF.

Notes on this clone: The germline and genes are mouse ones. The read falls 1 residue short of the CDR3 end, and the missing part is taken from the germline J gene. V and J are TRBV3 and TRBJ1-4, with D unclear. V was shortened by 3 bases and J by 12 bases, with 8 bases between the two germline ends. The CDR3 consists of 11 residues. Per germline, CDR1 SNHLY and CDR2 FYNGKV (reference sequence). CDR3 loop: CASSFNRGLFF. The sequenced CDR3 bases are TGTGCCAGCAGCTTCAACAGAGGATTATTT.

Only a few counts were recorded for this clone. These gene names are mouse names. The sequenced fragment ends 1 residue before the CDR3 boundary, so the rest is inferred from the germline J gene. The gene calls are TRBV23 and TRBJ2-3; TRBD2, the D gene given by the table, was not confirmed from the DNA. Germline V gene data show CDR1 as KGHTA and CDR2 as FQNQQP. The CDR3 loop spans 13 amino acids. The CDR3 reads CSSMGVSAETLYF. CDR3 DNA (partial): TGCTCCAGCATGGGGGTTAGTGCAGAAACGCTGTAT.

Turning to this clone: Mouse names are used for the genes. The CDR3 reads CTCSEGLGVGTGQLYF. The CDR3 bases that were read are TGCACCTGCAGTGAGGGACTGGGGGTCGGCACCGGGCAGCTCTAC. The rearrangement uses TRBV1 and TRBJ2-2; 11 bases are shared with TRBD2. The read stops 1 residue short of the end of the CDR3; the missing end is completed from the germline J gene. From germline, CDR1 is NSQYPW and CDR2 LRSPGD (reference sequence). The CDR3 runs to 16 residues. Losses at the gene ends were 4 bases for V and 4 bases for J; bases not matched to a gene: 5. Drawing the rest from reference TRBV1 and TRBJ2-2, the complete variable domain is VTLLEQNPRWRLVPRGQAVNLRCILKNSQYPWMSWYQQDLQKQLQWLFTLRSPGDKEVKSLPGADYLATRVTDTELRLQVANMSQGRTLYCTCSEGLGVGTGQLYFGEGSKLTVL.

Comment on this clone: Genes here carry mouse names. With the read ending 1 residue before the CDR3 end, the germline J gene is used to fill in that end. The rearrangement uses TRBV23 and TRBJ2-2; TRBD2, the D gene given by the table, was not confirmed from the DNA. Germline assignment: CDR1 KGHTA and CDR2 FQNQQP. The length of the CDR3 is 15 residues. This CDR3 reads CSSSLLGANTGQLYF. The CDR3 DNA, read in part, is TGCTCCAGCAGCCTACTGGGGGCAAACACCGGGCAGCTCTAC.

Regarding this clone: Here the gene names and germline are mouse. The CDR3 end falls 1 residue outside the read, so it is completed with the germline J gene. The V and J genes are TRBV26 and TRBJ1-1; D unresolved. The length of the CDR3 is 13 residues. Germline CDR1 is KGHPV and CDR2 is FQNQEV (reference sequence). V lost 5 bases and J lost 0, with 7 bases in between. This CDR3 is CASSATANTEVFF. Partial CDR3 DNA: TGTGCCAGCAGTGCGACGGCAAACACAGAAGTCTTC.

In the case of this clone: Here the gene names and germline are mouse. The read halts 1 residue ahead of the CDR3 end, with the missing end drawn from the germline J gene. The rearrangement joins TRBV23 to TRBJ1-2; the D segment call TRBD1 is taken from the table without a DNA check. The CDR3 is 12 amino acids. CDR1 and CDR2 (germline): KGHTA, FQNQQP. This chain's CDR3 is CSSRPGDADYTF. Incomplete CDR3 DNA: TGCTCCAGCAGACCAGGGGACGCCGACTACACC. Full variable domain (outside the CDR3, taken from reference TRBV23 and TRBJ1-2): DAAVTQKPRYLIKMKGQEAEMKCIPEKGHTAVFWYQQKQSKELKFLIYFQNQQPLDQIDMVKERFSAVCPSSSLCSLGIRTCEAEDSALYLCSSRPGDADYTFGSGTRLLVI.

This clone is termed large (0.1 to 1%). Gene and germline names: mouse. The observed sequence ends 1 residue before the CDR3 terminus, with the missing tail filled in from the germline J gene. The V gene is TRBV1, the J gene TRBJ2-1, with a weak D call TRBD2 (8 bases). Germline V gene lookup returns CDR1 NSQYPW and CDR2 LRSPGD (reference sequence). There are 15 residues in the CDR3. The V gene lost 1 base and the J gene lost 3 bases, with 10 bases spanning the gap. CDR3 DNA (partial): TGCACCTGCAGTGCAGCAGGGGGGGCCTATGCTGAGCAGTTC. It translates to CTCSAAGGAYAEQF. The whole CDR3 is CTCSAAGGAYAEQFF.

A note on this clone: These gene names are mouse names. The CDR3 end lies 1 residue beyond the end of the read and is filled in from the germline J gene. The chain combines TRBV29 with TRBJ1-4; 7 bases align to TRBD1. Germline V gene lookup returns CDR1 MSHET and CDR2 SYDVDS. The junction had 6 bases not matched to a gene; V was cut back by 2 bases and J by 0 bases. CDR3 length: 17 residues. The CDR3 reads CASSLPPGTVSNERLFF. The CDR3 bases that were read are TGTGCTAGCAGTTTACCCCCCGGGACAGTTTCCAACGAAAGATTATTT.

This clone was seen once. Genes and germline are mouse. The missing CDR3 end, 1 residue past where the read stops, is filled in from the germline J gene. This chain links TRBV12-1 with TRBJ1-3, with TRBD1 identical over 11 bases. The CDR3 spans 16 residues. Germline V lookup: CDR1 SGHSN, CDR2 HYEKVE. Trimming cost V 2 bases and J 4 bases; bases outside gene matches: 6. CDR3 in amino acids: CASSPGQGARGNTLYF. CDR3 DNA (partial): TGTGCCAGCTCTCCTGGACAGGGGGCGCGAGGAAATACGCTCTAT.

Comment on this clone: Gene names denote mouse genes. The read falls 1 residue short of the CDR3 end, and the missing part is taken from the germline J gene. The rearrangement uses TRBV2 and TRBJ2-1, with 11 bases matching TRBD1. V lost 0 bases, J lost 7 bases, and 2 bases stayed unmatched. This CDR3 region has 15 residues. Per germline, CDR1 LGHNA and CDR2 YSYQKL. CDR3 in amino acids: CASSQEGTGGAEQFF. The CDR3 DNA, read in part, is TGTGCCAGCAGCCAAGAGGGGACAGGGGGGGCTGAGCAGTTC.

Concerning this clone: Each gene name is a mouse one. The DNA ends 1 residue before the CDR3 does, and the rest of the CDR3 is filled in from the germline J gene. The chain uses TRBV4 and TRBJ1-1; a weak D match, TRBD1 (6 bases). The CDR3 has 13 residues. The V gene's germline CDR1 is LGHDT and CDR2 YNNKQL (reference sequence). Trimming shortened V by 5 bases and J by 1 base, and 8 bases separated the two germline ends. CDR3 residues: CASSGTLNTEVFF. The CDR3 bases that were read are TGTGCCAGCAGCGGGACATTGAACACAGAAGTCTTC.

This clone was seen a handful of times. Gene labels here are mouse ones. The CDR3 is cut off 1 residue early in the read; its end comes from the germline J gene. The chain employs TRBV26 and TRBJ2-5; TRBD2 matches 7 bases. The CDR3 runs to 15 residues. From germline, CDR1 is KGHPV and CDR2 FQNQEV (reference sequence). V lost 0 bases, J lost 3 bases, and 3 bases stayed unmatched. The CDR3 region is CASSLSGWGQDTQYF. Incomplete CDR3 DNA: TGTGCCAGCAGTCTGTCTGGCTGGGGGCAAGACACCCAGTAC.

Notes on this clone: Gene names denote mouse genes. The CDR3 end lies 1 residue beyond the end of the read and is filled in from the germline J gene. The gene calls are TRBV16 and TRBJ2-5; weak D call: TRBD1 (6 bases). CDR3 length equals 14 residues. V was cut by 4 bases and J by 3 bases, with 11 bases left in between. In germline, CDR1 is SGHSA, CDR2 FRNQAP. The sequenced CDR3 bases are TGTGCAAGCAGCTCCCCGGGACATCAAGACACCCAGTAC. It encodes CASSSPGHQDTQY. The CDR3 in full is CASSSPGHQDTQYF.

This clone was picked up a small number of times. The genes are named according to mouse. The read comes to an end 1 residue before the CDR3 does, leaving the germline J gene to fill in the end. This chain joins TRBV26 and TRBJ2-3, with D hard to call. From germline, CDR1 is KGHPV and CDR2 FQNQEV (reference sequence). There are 14 residues in the CDR3. V was clipped by 1 base and J by 0 bases, with 5 bases between them. CDR3 sequence: CASSLLQSAETLYF. CDR3 DNA, as far as it was read: TGTGCCAGCAGTCTGTTACAGAGTGCAGAAACGCTGTAT.

There are a few counts of this clone. Gene names are mouse gene names. With the read ending 1 residue before the CDR3 end, the germline J gene is used to fill in that end. Other DNA sequences within the sample encode an identical CDR3. The chain uses TRBV26 and TRBJ2-4; D uncertain. The V gene's germline CDR1 is KGHPV and CDR2 FQNQEV (reference sequence). The CDR3 extends over 14 amino acids. Trimming left V 3 bases short and J 0 bases short, with 7 bases between. Partial CDR3 DNA: TGTGCCAGCAGTCTTGGAACTAGTCAAAACACCTTGTAC. This translates into CASSLGTSQNTLY. The full CDR3 protein is CASSLGTSQNTLYF.

As regards this clone: Mouse names are used for the genes. The read stops 1 residue short of the end of the CDR3; the missing end is completed from the germline J gene. Other DNA sequences in the sample encode the same CDR3. This rearrangement joins TRBV3 to TRBJ1-3; 7 bases fit TRBD1. Germline values: CDR1 SNHLY, CDR2 FYNGKV (reference sequence). Trimming took 4 bases from V and 2 from J; bases not matched to a gene: 2. The CDR3 runs 14 residues. The CDR3 protein is CASSSQGAGNTLYF. CDR3 DNA (partial): TGTGCCAGCAGCTCTCAGGGGGCTGGAAATACGCTCTAT.

Notes on this clone: The gene names here belong to mouse. The read halts 1 residue ahead of the CDR3 end, with the missing end drawn from the germline J gene. The V and J genes are TRBV26 and TRBJ2-1; a possible D gene is TRBD2 (5 bases). This CDR3 is 15 amino acids long. The germline V gene encodes CDR1 KGHPV and CDR2 FQNQEV (reference sequence). The V gene lost 1 base and the J gene lost 1 base, with 8 bases spanning the gap. CDR3 sequence: CASSLLGLNYAEQFF. CDR3 DNA, as far as it was read: TGTGCCAGCAGTCTGTTGGGGTTAAACTATGCTGAGCAGTTC.

This clone has only a few counts. Mouse names are used for the genes. The read ends 1 residue early relative to the CDR3; the germline J gene fills the gap. The genes are TRBV1 and TRBJ2-2, with D perhaps matching TRBD1 (5 bases). V was cut by 2 bases and J by 2 bases, with 6 bases left in between. There are 14 residues in the CDR3. Germline V gene sequence: CDR1 NSQYPW, CDR2 LRSPGD (reference sequence). The covered CDR3 bases are TGCACCTGCAGTGCAAGACAGAACACCGGGCAGCTCTAC. Its translation: CTCSARQNTGQLY. The full CDR3 protein reads CTCSARQNTGQLYF.